Each of the 18 T cell receptor beta chains below was sequenced from the same sample in a study of blood T cell repertoires in COVID-19. TCRdb's table, derived via immunoSEQ multiplex PCR, lists solely in-frame clones and lacks some. Of approximately 140,000 clones listed, 80% to 90% are singletons. The sample taken for sequencing was peripheral blood. These receptors all come from a man between 60 and 75 years old with active or convalescent COVID-19.

This rearrangement joins TRBV4-3 to TRBJ1-4; D remains unclear. V was cut by 6 bases and J by 1 base, with 12 bases left in between. The CDR3 spans 15 residues. Germline CDR1 and CDR2: LGHNA and YSLEER. The CDR3 spells CASSPYPGTNEKLFF. In DNA form, the CDR3 reads TGCGCCAGCAGTCCGTATCCGGGAACTAATGAAAAACTGTTTTTT.

This CDR3 reads CASSLVAISNQPQHF. The CDR3 DNA is TGTGCCAGCAGCTTAGTCGCGATTAGCAATCAGCCCCAGCATTTT. The chain links TRBV7-2 to TRBJ1-5; D remains unclear. Germline V gene data show CDR1 as SGHTA and CDR2 as FQGNSA. Trimming took off 1 base at V and 0 bases at J, with 7 bases between the two ends. CDR3 size: 15 residues.

This rearrangement joins TRBV7-3 to TRBJ2-2, with D hard to call. The CDR3 has 12 residues. Germline values: CDR1 SGHTA, CDR2 FQGTGA. Trimming shortened V by 4 bases and J by 2 bases, and 2 bases separated the two germline ends. Here the CDR3 reads CASSSNTGELFF. Written as DNA, the CDR3 is TGTGCCAGCAGCTCTAACACCGGGGAGCTGTTTTTT.

The chain uses TRBV24-1 and TRBJ2-5; D is perhaps TRBD1 (6 bases). Germline V gene sequence: CDR1 KGHDR, CDR2 SFDVKD. V lost 5 bases to trimming and J lost 1 base, with 10 bases between them. CDR3 length: 14 residues. This CDR3 reads CATSAGQFQETQYF. CDR3 sequence (DNA): TGTGCCACCAGTGCCGGACAGTTCCAAGAGACCCAGTACTTC.

This chain connects TRBV6-4 to TRBJ2-3, with TRBD2 identical over 9 bases. After removal of 3 bases from V and 6 bases from J, the junction contained 10 bases not matched to a gene. This CDR3 is built from 16 residues. Germline V CDR1 and CDR2: MRHNA, SNTAGT. This CDR3 reads CASSERGAGGGDTQYF. Written as DNA, the CDR3 is TGTGCCAGCAGTGAACGTGGAGCGGGAGGCGGGGATACGCAGTATTTT.

V gene TRBV9 combines with J gene TRBJ2-3; D gene unclear. This CDR3 is built from 14 residues. V was shortened by 2 bases and J by 0 bases, with 7 bases between the two germline ends. CDR1 and CDR2 (germline): SGDLS, YYNGEE. The CDR3 sequence: CASSVGPSTDTQYF. Written as DNA, the CDR3 is TGTGCCAGCAGCGTTGGGCCTAGCACAGATACGCAGTATTTT.

This clone was recorded once. The chain recombines TRBV5-1 with TRBJ1-2, with 8 positions matching TRBD1. This CDR3 comprises 15 residues. Germline V lookup: CDR1 SGHRS, CDR2 YFSETQ. V shed 2 bases and J 4 bases; nucleotides not matched to a gene: 7. The CDR3 DNA follows: TGCGCCAGCAGCTTTACCGGGACAGGTACCTATGGCTACACCTTC. Its protein is CASSFTGTGTYGYTF. Using reference TRBV5-1 and TRBJ1-2 for the parts outside the CDR3, the full variable domain is KAGVTQTPRYLIKTRGQQVTLSCSPISGHRSVSWYQQTPGQGLQFLFEYFSETQRNKGNFPGRFSGRQFSNSRSEMNVSTLELGDSALYLCASSFTGTGTYGYTFGSGTRLTVV.

This sequence joins TRBV11-2 and TRBJ2-7; TRBD1 is a possible D gene (7 bases). Germline V lookup: CDR1 SGHAT, CDR2 FQNNGV. The CDR3 extends over 13 amino acids. The V and J ends lost 1 base and 6 bases respectively, with 10 bases between them. Here the CDR3 reads CASSLGGTVEQYF. Here the CDR3 DNA reads TGTGCCAGCAGCTTAGGCGGGACAGTCGAGCAGTACTTC. The variable domain in full, with the rest retrieved from reference TRBV11-2 and TRBJ2-7, is EAGVAQSPRYKIIEKRQSVAFWCNPISGHATLYWYQQILGQGPKLLIQFQNNGVVDDSQLPKDRFSAERLKGVDSTLKIQPAKLEDSAVYLCASSLGGTVEQYFGPGTRLTVT.

This sequence joins TRBV19 and TRBJ1-2, with TRBD1 as a possible D gene (5 bases). V lost 3 bases to trimming and J lost 2 bases, with 10 bases between them. The CDR3 sequence is 14 residues long. Germline V gene data show CDR1 as LNHDA and CDR2 as SQIVND (reference sequence). The DNA of the CDR3 is TGTGCCAGTAGTATTCTGACAGCGAACTATGGCTACACCTTC. Protein sequence: CASSILTANYGYTF.

CDR3 sequence: CASSQTPNYGYTF. CDR3 coding DNA: TGTGCCAGCAGCCAGACACCTAACTATGGCTACACCTTC. V usage is TRBV28 and J usage is TRBJ1-2; D gene uncertain. Trimming shortened V by 6 bases and J by 0 bases, and 8 bases separated the two germline ends. The CDR3 runs 13 residues. Germline values: CDR1 MDHEN, CDR2 SYDVKM.

Only a few counts were recorded for this clone. The J gene is TRBJ2-1, the V gene TRBV6-5, with D uncertain. The CDR3 spans 15 residues. Germline V gene data show CDR1 as MNHEY and CDR2 as SVGAGI. Trimming left V 6 bases short and J 0 bases short, with 12 bases between. The CDR3, as DNA: TGTGCCAGCAGCTATATTGATAGCTCCTACAATGAGCAGTTCTTC. Translation: CASSYIDSSYNEQFF.

V and J are TRBV20-1 and TRBJ2-5; 7 nucleotides align to TRBD2. J was trimmed by 2 bases and V by 3 bases; bases with no gene match: 9. Germline CDR1 is DFQATT and CDR2 is SNEGSKA (reference sequence). This CDR3 spans 15 amino acids. The CDR3 region has the DNA TGCAGTGCTAGTCCCCAGGCGGGGGTACAAGAGACCCAGTACTTC. Its translation is CSASPQAGVQETQYF.

The chain has TRBV19 and TRBJ1-4; TRBD1 matches 8 bases. The CDR3 loop spans 15 amino acids. Germline-derived CDR1 and CDR2 are LNHDA and SQIVND (reference sequence). V gave up 5 bases and J gave up 2 bases; unmatched junction bases: 4. The CDR3 loop reads CASSEQGATNEKLFF. The CDR3 bases are TGTGCCAGTAGTGAGCAGGGGGCGACTAATGAAAAACTGTTTTTT.

The rearrangement uses TRBV9 and TRBJ2-7; 7 positions agree with TRBD2. Germline CDR1 reads SGDLS; CDR2 reads YYNGEE. V was pared by 3 bases and J by 2 bases, with 5 bases of the junction left unmatched. CDR3 length: 14 amino acids. The CDR3 DNA is TGTGCCAGCAGCGCTAGCGGAAAGACCTACGAGCAGTACTTC. It specifies CASSASGKTYEQYF.

The V call is TRBV5-1, the J call TRBJ2-7; 7 nucleotides agree with TRBD1. In germline, CDR1 is SGHRS, CDR2 YFSETQ. The junction had 7 bases not matched to a gene; V was cut back by 7 bases and J by 3 bases. This CDR3 is 13 amino acids long. The CDR3 here is CASRTGVDYEQYF. CDR3 nucleotide sequence: TGCGCCAGCCGCACAGGGGTGGACTACGAGCAGTACTTC.

The rearrangement uses TRBV18 and TRBJ2-2, with 7 bases that match TRBD1. V lost 5 bases and J lost 5; bases outside the gene matches: 5. The CDR3 is 14 amino acids. Germline-derived CDR1 and CDR2 are KGHSH and LQKENI. CDR3 sequence: CASSGTEGTGELFF. The DNA for the CDR3 is TGTGCCAGCTCAGGGACAGAAGGGACCGGGGAGCTGTTTTTT.

This clone has just one count. The junction differs from germline at one of its ends, possibly a read error. The chain has TRBV5-1 and TRBJ2-5, with D uncertain. The CDR3 has 14 residues. CDR1 is SGHRS and CDR2 is YFSETQ in the germline V gene. The CDR3 reads CASSLERTQETQYF. DNA for the CDR3: TGTGCCAGCAGCTTAGAGAGAACCCAAGAGACCCAGTACTTC.

A few counts support this clone. The J gene is TRBJ2-1, the V gene TRBV18; the D gene is possibly TRBD2 (5 bases). CDR1 and CDR2 (germline): KGHSH, LQKENI. The CDR3 runs 14 residues. V was shortened by 4 bases and J by 2 bases, with 9 bases between the two germline ends. As DNA, the CDR3 is TGTGCCAGCTCACTTACCGGGACCTACAATGAGCAGTTCTTC. The encoded protein is CASSLTGTYNEQFF.